A selection of T cell receptor beta chains follows, all from one sample in a study of blood T cell repertoires in COVID-19. Clones were read by immunoSEQ multiplex PCR, and TCRdb kept only the in-frame ones, dropping some. Here the sample spans about 53,000 clones, around four fifths being singletons. Sequencing was done on a sample of peripheral blood. The source of these receptors is a human donor in a cohort sampled during active COVID-19. The CDR3 runs from the conserved cysteine through the conserved F or W. Fields, in order: CDR3 protein, CDR3 DNA, V gene, CDR3 length, D gene, J gene, clone size. The D gene is left open where the match is weak. Rows may omit the clone size; those that give it use once, few, many or a size class.

CASSSPNYGYTF TGTGCCAGCAGCAGTCCTAACTATGGCTACACCTTC TRBV6-5 12 . TRBJ1-2 .
CASSLGIRTSWMNEQFF TGTGCCAGCAGCTTAGGTATAAGGACTAGCTGGATGAATGAGCAGTTCTTC TRBV7-2 17 TRBD2 TRBJ2-1 .
CASSRGTANTGELFF TGTGCCAGCTCAAGGGGGACGGCGAACACCGGGGAGCTGTTTTTT TRBV18 15 . TRBJ2-2 .
CASSQGEAADYNSPLHF TGCGCCAGCAGCCAAGGAGAGGCGGCCGATTATAATTCACCCCTCCACTTT TRBV4-1 17 . TRBJ1-6 .
CASSLTRGNQETQYF TGTGCCAGCAGCTTAACCAGGGGGAACCAAGAGACCCAGTACTTC TRBV7-6 15 TRBD1 TRBJ2-5 once
CASSVGEAGVATEAFF TGTGCCAGCAGCGTGGGGGAGGCGGGGGTTGCCACTGAAGCTTTCTTT TRBV9 16 . TRBJ1-1 .
CASKLDGAGANVLTF TGTGCCAGCAAACTCGACGGAGCCGGGGCCAACGTCCTGACTTTC TRBV11-2 15 . TRBJ2-6 .
CASSSGDSQPNTQYF TGTGCCAGCAGCTCAGGGGACAGCCAGCCGAATACGCAGTATTTT TRBV7-3 15 TRBD1 TRBJ2-3 .
CASSSPRGGNYEQYF TGTGCCAGCAGTTCCCCCCGGGGGGGAAACTACGAGCAGTACTTC TRBV6-2/TRBV6-3 15 TRBD2 TRBJ2-7 .
CASSEGGRANEKLFF TGTGCCAGCAGCGAGGGGGGGAGAGCTAATGAAAAACTGTTTTTT TRBV9 15 . TRBJ1-4 .
CASSLGDRNTNYGYTF TGTGCCAGCAGCTTAGGCGACAGAAACACCAACTATGGCTACACCTTC TRBV7-6 16 . TRBJ1-2 .
CANSKQGSSYEQYF TGTGCCAACAGCAAACAGGGGAGCTCCTACGAGCAGTACTTC TRBV11-2 14 TRBD1 TRBJ2-7 .
CAWNGGSEQETQYF TGTGCCTGGAATGGCGGGAGTGAGCAAGAGACCCAGTACTTC TRBV30 14 TRBD2 TRBJ2-5 .
CASSDPGTNYEQYF TGTGCCAGCAGTGACCCCGGGACAAACTACGAGCAGTACTTC TRBV25-1 14 . TRBJ2-7 few
CASSIATSGGALETQYF TGTGCCAGTAGTATAGCGACTAGCGGGGGGGCTTTGGAGACCCAGTACTTC TRBV19 17 TRBD2 TRBJ2-5 .
CATHAPVVQVMYEQYF TGTGCCACCCACGCCCCCGTAGTGCAGGTGATGTACGAGCAGTACTTC TRBV24-1 16 . TRBJ2-7 .
CASSSGGSLNEQFF TGTGCCAGCAGTTCGGGCGGGAGTCTTAATGAGCAGTTCTTC TRBV2 14 TRBD2 TRBJ2-1 .
CASSADREDGQPQHF TGTGCCAGCAGTGCCGACAGGGAGGATGGACAGCCCCAGCATTTT TRBV2 15 TRBD1 TRBJ1-5 .
CASSYLANNEQFF TGTGCCAGCAGTTACCTTGCTAACAATGAGCAGTTCTTC TRBV6-6 13 . TRBJ2-1 .
CASSPGQNTEAFF TGTGCCAGCTCACCGGGGCAGAACACTGAAGCTTTCTTT TRBV18 13 . TRBJ1-1 .
CASSPFSGQGQETQYF TGTGCCAGCAGCCCGTTCTCGGGACAGGGGCAAGAGACCCAGTACTTC TRBV11-3 16 TRBD1 TRBJ2-5 .
CASSEERTGLMGNEQFF TGTGCCAGCAGTGAGGAGAGGACAGGGCTAATGGGCAATGAGCAGTTCTTC TRBV6-1 17 TRBD1 TRBJ2-1 .
CSGAPGTGTDTQYF TGCAGCGGAGCTCCCGGGACTGGCACAGATACGCAGTATTTT TRBV29-1 14 . TRBJ2-3 .
CASSPSGGGSYEQYF TGTGCCAGCAGCCCGAGCGGGGGGGGTTCCTACGAGCAGTACTTC TRBV3-1/TRBV3-2 15 TRBD2 TRBJ2-7 .
CASSERRNTEAFF TGCGCCAGCAGTGAAAGGAGGAACACTGAAGCTTTCTTT TRBV10-1 13 . TRBJ1-1 .
CACTRGDTQYF TGTGCCTGTACCCGGGGGGATACGCAGTATTTT TRBV5-4 11 . TRBJ2-3 once
CASSIYDSHGYTF TGTGCCAGCAGCATCTACGACAGCCATGGCTACACCTTC TRBV7-8 13 . TRBJ1-2 .
CASSDAQLAGYNEQFF TGTGCCAGCAGTGACGCTCAGCTAGCGGGCTACAATGAGCAGTTCTTC TRBV2 16 TRBD2 TRBJ2-1 once
CSVAKGGYEQYF TGCAGCGTTGCGAAGGGAGGGTACGAGCAGTACTTC TRBV29-1 12 TRBD2 TRBJ2-7 once
CASSSSGGSLPYRNEQFF TGTGCCAGCAGCTCATCAGGGGGGTCCTTGCCTTACCGCAATGAGCAGTTCTTC TRBV7-9 18 . TRBJ2-1 .
CASSPQGNTEAFF TGTGCCAGCTCACCCCAGGGGAACACTGAAGCTTTCTTT TRBV18 13 . TRBJ1-1 .
CASSLGPSGLSTDTQYF TGTGCCAGCAGCTTAGGGCCTAGCGGGTTAAGCACAGATACGCAGTATTTT TRBV7-3 17 TRBD2 TRBJ2-3 .
CASSRQGRSPLHF TGTGCCAGCAGTCGACAGGGTAGATCACCCCTCCACTTT TRBV6-5 13 TRBD1 TRBJ1-6 .
CAWRSGTGVPDTQYF TGTGCCTGGAGGTCCGGGACAGGGGTTCCAGATACGCAGTATTTT TRBV30 15 TRBD1 TRBJ2-3 .
CASSPTSNTEAFF TGTGCCAGCAGCCCGACATCGAACACTGAAGCTTTCTTT TRBV3-1/TRBV3-2 13 . TRBJ1-1 .
CAWSGYSGGGNEQFF TGTGCCTGGAGTGGATATAGCGGGGGGGGCAATGAGCAGTTCTTC TRBV30 15 TRBD2 TRBJ2-1 few
CASSKKRELAKNIQYF TGTGCCAGCAGCAAGAAGAGGGAGCTAGCCAAAAACATTCAGTACTTC TRBV9 16 . TRBJ2-4 .
CASSLAGAAETQYF TGTGCCAGCAGTCTAGCGGGAGCGGCAGAGACCCAGTACTTC TRBV28 14 TRBD2 TRBJ2-5 once
CASSFQGNQPQHF TGTGCCAGCAGTTTTCAGGGGAATCAGCCCCAGCATTTT TRBV27 13 . TRBJ1-5 .
CASSPVGTGAGNEQFF TGTGCCAGCTCACCAGTTGGGACAGGGGCGGGAAATGAGCAGTTCTTC TRBV18 16 TRBD1 TRBJ2-1 once
CASSSGQGVNIQYF TGTGCCAGCAGCTCAGGACAGGGAGTGAACATTCAGTACTTC TRBV7-2 14 TRBD1 TRBJ2-4 .
CASSPSTSTDTQYF TGTGCCAGTAGTCCTAGCACTAGCACAGATACGCAGTATTTT TRBV19 14 . TRBJ2-3 .
CASSLEGASSPLHF TGTGCCAGCAGTTTGGAGGGGGCAAGTTCACCCCTCCACTTT TRBV27 14 TRBD1 TRBJ1-6 .
CASSPGGLRTDTQYF TGTGCCAGTAGTCCAGGGGGCTTGAGGACAGATACGCAGTATTTT TRBV19 15 TRBD1 TRBJ2-3 .
CASSKTMTGLTNTEAFF TGTGCCAGCAGTAAAACTATGACCGGACTAACGAACACTGAAGCTTTCTTT TRBV25-1 17 . TRBJ1-1 .
CASSQAGTGDYLSYNEQFF TGCGCCAGCAGTCAGGCCGGGACAGGGGATTATTTGTCCTACAATGAGCAGTTCTTC TRBV23-1 19 TRBD1 TRBJ2-1 once
CASSGTGVRPQHF TGTGCCAGCAGTGGGACAGGGGTAAGGCCCCAGCATTTT TRBV28 13 TRBD1 TRBJ1-5 .
CASNGQFRNTGELFF TGTGCCAGCAACGGACAGTTTAGGAACACCGGGGAGCTGTTTTTT TRBV7-2 15 . TRBJ2-2 .
CASSPGTAGNTIYF TGTGCCAGCAGCCCCGGGACTGCAGGAAACACCATATATTTT TRBV3-1/TRBV3-2 14 . TRBJ1-3 .